These 10 T cell receptor beta chains were all obtained from the same sample, sequenced in a study of neurological immune-mediated disorders. TCRdb fed the 5' RACE reads into MiXCR, producing one record per CDR3 protein. The sample carries more than 30,000 distinct CDR3 sequences, roughly 6.9% recorded once. The sample taken for sequencing was CD4+ T cells from blood. These TCRs come from a man in his forties or fifties in good health.

This clonotype was seen many times. The rearrangement uses TRBV27 and TRBJ2-5, with D perhaps assigned TRBD1 or TRBD2 (7 bases each). The V end was cut by 5 bases, the J end by 5 bases, with 27 bases between. This CDR3 has 18 amino acids. Germline V gene sequence: CDR1 MNHEY, CDR2 SMNVEV (reference sequence). CDR3 coding DNA: TGTGCCAGCAGTCTAACAGGGAGGGGGCTTCTGTCTCGGGAGACCCAGTACTTC. Residues: CASSLTGRGLLSRETQYF.

This clonotype was seen ten or more times. This chain links TRBV6-1 with TRBJ2-7; 9 bases fit TRBD1. The V and J ends lost 7 bases and 2 bases, in that order; junction bases with no gene match: 9. The length of the CDR3 is 15 residues. CDR1 and CDR2 from the germline V gene are MNHNS and SASEGT. The CDR3: CASIPPGTGTYEQYF. As DNA, the CDR3 is TGTGCCAGCATCCCCCCCGGGACAGGGACCTACGAGCAGTACTTC.

This clonotype showed up just a few times. The rearrangement uses TRBV30 and TRBJ2-7; D remains ambiguous. The CDR3 has 12 amino acids. CDR1 GTSNPN and CDR2 SVGIG come from the germline V gene (reference sequence). V was cut by 3 bases and J by 1 base, with 7 bases left in between. CDR3 nucleotides: TGTGCCTGGAGGGAAAGTTCCTACGAGCAGTACTTC. This codes for CAWRESSYEQYF.

This clonotype has ten or more counts. The chain couples TRBV20-1 to TRBJ2-7; D not certain. The germline V gene has CDR1 DFQATT and CDR2 SNEGSKA (reference sequence). This CDR3 has 12 residues. Trimming removed 5 bases at V and 6 bases at J, with 14 bases between. The CDR3 DNA reads as TGCAGTGCTGGATCCGCCTATCGCGAGCAGTACTTC. As protein: CSAGSAYREQYF.

This clonotype showed up many times. V usage is TRBV20-1 and J usage is TRBJ2-1, with 10 bases that match TRBD2. The germline gives CDR1 DFQATT, CDR2 SNEGSKA (reference sequence). This CDR3 is 15 amino acids long. The V and J ends lost 8 bases and 6 bases, in that order; junction bases with no gene match: 13. CDR3 coding DNA: TGCAGTCTCTGGGGGGGCCTAGCGGGAGTCAATGAGCAGTTCTTC. It is translated as CSLWGGLAGVNEQFF.

This clonotype came up many times. The J gene is TRBJ2-4, the V gene TRBV29-1, with a weak D call TRBD2 (6 bases). With 5 bases removed from V and 0 bases from J, the gap between germline ends came to 11 bases. Germline V gene data show CDR1 as SQVTM and CDR2 as ANQGSEA. The CDR3 runs to 14 residues. In DNA, the CDR3 is TGCAGCGTTCGCGGGGTTCTAGCCAAAAACATTCAGTACTTC. Translated, it gives CSVRGVLAKNIQYF.

At least ten counts were recorded for this clonotype. The rearrangement links TRBV3-1 to TRBJ2-3; D perhaps matches TRBD1 (6 bases). Germline values: CDR1 LGHDT, CDR2 YNNKEL (reference sequence). The germline V and J ends were trimmed by 4 bases and 3 bases, with 17 bases remaining between them. The CDR3 consists of 16 residues. CDR3 protein: CASSPSTGGHTDTQYF. The CDR3 DNA follows: TGTGCCAGCAGCCCCTCGACTGGGGGCCATACAGATACGCAGTATTTT.

This clonotype has at least ten counts. The V gene is TRBV4-1, the J gene TRBJ2-5, with 7 bases aligning to TRBD1. Germline CDR1 MGHRA, CDR2 YSYEKL. The CDR3 has 13 residues. V trimming: 2 bases; J trimming: 5 bases; junction bases outside the gene matches: 2. The CDR3 nucleotides are TGCGCCAGCAGCCAAACCAGGGGGGAGACCCAGTACTTC. Protein product: CASSQTRGETQYF.

This clonotype was seen ten or more times. V gene TRBV7-9 combines with J gene TRBJ2-2; unclear D gene. Germline V CDR1 and CDR2: SEHNR, FQNEAQ (reference sequence). CDR3 length equals 15 residues. The V gene lost 6 bases and the J gene lost 5 bases, with 16 bases spanning the gap. The CDR3 DNA reads TGTGCCAGCAGGGAACCCAGGCTGGGAACCGGGGAGCTGTTTTTT. Translating it yields CASREPRLGTGELFF.

This clonotype was counted at least ten times. CDR3 nucleotide sequence: TGTGCCAGCAGCTCGTTGGGGGGGCTGGGGGGGAACGAGCAGTACTTC. It translates to CASSSLGGLGGNEQYF. The rearrangement uses TRBV5-6 and TRBJ2-7; maybe TRBD2 (7 bases). The germline V and J ends were trimmed by 3 bases and 5 bases, with 21 bases remaining between them. This CDR3 region has 16 residues. CDR1 is SGHDT, CDR2 YYEEEE, per germline. Variable domain in full (rest from reference TRBV5-6 and TRBJ2-7): DAGVTQSPTHLIKTRGQQVTLRCSPKSGHDTVSWYQQALGQGPQFIFQYYEEEERQRGNFPDRFSGHQFPNYSSELNVNALLLGDSALYLCASSSLGGLGGNEQYFGPGTRLTVT.